Sequencing of this T cell receptor beta chain was carried out in a study of blood T cell repertoires in COVID-19. TCRdb's copy holds only in-frame clones and misses some; the assay was immunoSEQ multiplex PCR. The profile shows around 50,000 clones, about 72% of them singletons. Germline CDR1 LGHDT, CDR2 YNNKEL (reference sequence). The CDR3 loop spans 12 amino acids. The junction had 2 bases not matched to a gene; V was cut back by 9 bases and J by 4 bases. V is TRBV3-1 (or the pseudogene TRBV3-2) and J is TRBJ2-2; 7 bases align to TRBD2. The material sequenced was PBMCs or T cells enriched from blood (not recorded which). This receptor was taken from a woman aged 50 to 65 with acute COVID-19. CDR3 region: CASGRGTGELFF. CDR3 bases: TGTGCCAGTGGGAGGGGCACCGGGGAGCTGTTTTTT.